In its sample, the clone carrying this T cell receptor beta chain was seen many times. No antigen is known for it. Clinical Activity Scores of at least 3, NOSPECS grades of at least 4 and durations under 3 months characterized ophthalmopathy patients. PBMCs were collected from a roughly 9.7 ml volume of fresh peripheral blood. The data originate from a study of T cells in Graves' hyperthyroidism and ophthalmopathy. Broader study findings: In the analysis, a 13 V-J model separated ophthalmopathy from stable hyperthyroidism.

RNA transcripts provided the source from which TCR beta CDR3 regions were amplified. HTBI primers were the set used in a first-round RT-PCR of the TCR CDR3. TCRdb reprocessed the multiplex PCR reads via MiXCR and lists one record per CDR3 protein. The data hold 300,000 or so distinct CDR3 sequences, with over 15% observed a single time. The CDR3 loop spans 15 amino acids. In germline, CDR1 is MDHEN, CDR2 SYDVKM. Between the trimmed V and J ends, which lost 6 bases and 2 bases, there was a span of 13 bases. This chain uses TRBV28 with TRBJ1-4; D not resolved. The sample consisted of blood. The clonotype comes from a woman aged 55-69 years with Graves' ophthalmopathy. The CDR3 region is CASRDNRRTNEKLFF. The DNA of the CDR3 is TGTGCCAGCAGAGACAATCGTCGGACTAATGAAAAACTGTTTTTT.